The rows below give T cell receptor beta chains drawn from one sample of a study of low-dose radiotherapy and immunotherapy resistance in tumors. One entry per CDR3 protein results from TCRdb running MiXCR on the reads. The sample lists about 46,000 distinct CDR3 sequences, approximately 10% occurring once. The source material was PBMCs, sampled before treatment. These receptors all come from a female donor with ovarian cancer. The CDR3 runs from the conserved cysteine through the conserved F or W. A D gene is named only where the DNA matches it firmly. Size tells how often a clone was seen (once, few, many) or the class of an expanded clone, and some rows leave it out.

abundance: many
d_gene: NA
j_gene: TRBJ2-1
v_gene: TRBV27
len: 13
CDR3nt: TGTGCCAGCAGTTTATCGGCACTTCGGGAGCAGTTCTTC
CDR3aa: CASSLSALREQFF

abundance: many
d_gene: NA
j_gene: TRBJ2-7
v_gene: TRBV5-1
len: 13
CDR3nt: TGCGCCAGCTCAGAGGAGGGCAGGAAAGAGCAGTACTTC
CDR3aa: CASSEEGRKEQYF

abundance: NA
d_gene: TRBD1
j_gene: TRBJ1-2
v_gene: TRBV27
len: 14
CDR3nt: TGTGCCAGCAGTCGACAGGGGTGGGACTATGGCTACACCTTC
CDR3aa: CASSRQGWDYGYTF

abundance: many
d_gene: TRBD1
j_gene: TRBJ1-5
v_gene: TRBV20-1
len: 13
CDR3nt: TGCAGTGCGCGACAGGGGGCGGCTCAGCCCCAGCATTTT
CDR3aa: CSARQGAAQPQHF

abundance: medium-sized
d_gene: NA
j_gene: TRBJ1-2
v_gene: TRBV28
len: 14
CDR3nt: TGTGCCAGCTCAGAGGGCCGACTGTCCTATGGCTACACCTTC
CDR3aa: CASSEGRLSYGYTF

abundance: many
d_gene: NA
j_gene: TRBJ2-6
v_gene: TRBV30
len: 14
CDR3nt: TGTGCCTGGAGTGTAGTCCCTGGGGCCAACGTCCTGACTTTC
CDR3aa: CAWSVVPGANVLTF

abundance: NA
d_gene: TRBD1
j_gene: TRBJ2-6
v_gene: TRBV6-5
len: 16
CDR3nt: TGTGCCAGCAGTTACACAGGGGCGACCGGGGCCAACGTCCTGACTTTC
CDR3aa: CASSYTGATGANVLTF

abundance: few
d_gene: NA
j_gene: TRBJ2-7
v_gene: TRBV19
len: 14
CDR3nt: TGTGCCAGTAAAGGTTCGGGATTGGGCTACGAGCAGTACTTC
CDR3aa: CASKGSGLGYEQYF

abundance: many
d_gene: TRBD2
j_gene: TRBJ2-2
v_gene: TRBV12-5
len: 15
CDR3nt: TGTGCTAGTGGTAGGACTAGCGGAAACACCGGGGAGCTGTTTTTT
CDR3aa: CASGRTSGNTGELFF

abundance: few
d_gene: TRBD2
j_gene: TRBJ2-7
v_gene: TRBV12-3/TRBV12-4
len: 14
CDR3nt: TGTGCCAGCAGTGCCCTGGGGGGGGCCTACGAGCAGTACTTC
CDR3aa: CASSALGGAYEQYF

abundance: many
d_gene: NA
j_gene: TRBJ2-1
v_gene: TRBV12-3/TRBV12-4
len: 15
CDR3nt: TGTGCCAGCAACCAAGGGGGGTTCGGGTACAATGAGCAGTTCTTC
CDR3aa: CASNQGGFGYNEQFF

abundance: many
d_gene: NA
j_gene: TRBJ2-2
v_gene: TRBV28
len: 15
CDR3nt: TGTGCCAGCAGTTTCCTAGCAGCAAACACCGGGGAGCTGTTTTTT
CDR3aa: CASSFLAANTGELFF

abundance: many
d_gene: NA
j_gene: TRBJ2-5
v_gene: TRBV6-1
len: 16
CDR3nt: TGTGCCAGCAGTTCCCCGGCCGCCAAGGACTACGAGACCCAGTACTTC
CDR3aa: CASSSPAAKDYETQYF

abundance: many
d_gene: NA
j_gene: TRBJ1-2
v_gene: TRBV20-1
len: 11
CDR3nt: TGCAGTGGCACAGGGCCCTATGGCTACACCTTC
CDR3aa: CSGTGPYGYTF

abundance: many
d_gene: NA
j_gene: TRBJ2-4
v_gene: TRBV28
len: 18
CDR3nt: TGTGCCAGCAGTTTAATTAATTCAGCCCTCAGGGGCCAAAACATTCAGTACTTC
CDR3aa: CASSLINSALRGQNIQYF

abundance: many
d_gene: NA
j_gene: TRBJ2-2
v_gene: TRBV24-1
len: 14
CDR3nt: TGTGCCACCAGTGATTTTTGGCGGACCGGGGAGCTGTTTTTT
CDR3aa: CATSDFWRTGELFF

abundance: many
d_gene: TRBD1
j_gene: TRBJ1-1
v_gene: TRBV7-8
len: 14
CDR3nt: TGTGCCAGCAGCCAAGGGACAGCGAACACTGAAGCTTTCTTT
CDR3aa: CASSQGTANTEAFF

abundance: many
d_gene: TRBD2
j_gene: TRBJ2-3
v_gene: TRBV9
len: 18
CDR3nt: TGTGCCAGCAGCCCCAGACTCGGGGGGGGATTTACCACAGATACGCAGTATTTT
CDR3aa: CASSPRLGGGFTTDTQYF

abundance: many
d_gene: TRBD1
j_gene: TRBJ2-3
v_gene: TRBV2
len: 14
CDR3nt: TGTGCCAGCAGTGGGGGACAGGGGGTAGATACGCAGTATTTT
CDR3aa: CASSGGQGVDTQYF

abundance: many
d_gene: TRBD2
j_gene: TRBJ2-3
v_gene: TRBV3-1
len: 12
CDR3nt: TGTGCCAGCAGCCAGCAGCCGGGGGGGCAGTATTTT
CDR3aa: CASSQQPGGQYF

abundance: NA
d_gene: NA
j_gene: TRBJ2-7
v_gene: TRBV7-2
len: 15
CDR3nt: TGTGCCAGCAGCTTAGCGTTAGACAGATCCTACGAGCAGTACTTC
CDR3aa: CASSLALDRSYEQYF

abundance: many
d_gene: TRBD1
j_gene: TRBJ2-1
v_gene: TRBV30
len: 14
CDR3nt: TGTGCCTGGTTGGGACAGGGGAAATCCAATGAGCAGTTCTTC
CDR3aa: CAWLGQGKSNEQFF

abundance: many
d_gene: TRBD1
j_gene: TRBJ2-6
v_gene: TRBV5-1
len: 17
CDR3nt: TGCGCCAGCAGCCCACAGGGGCAGATCTCTGGGGCCAACGTCCTGACTTTC
CDR3aa: CASSPQGQISGANVLTF

abundance: few
d_gene: NA
j_gene: TRBJ2-2
v_gene: TRBV13
len: 16
CDR3nt: NA
CDR3aa: CASRVHGTNTGELFFF

abundance: few
d_gene: NA
j_gene: TRBJ2-7
v_gene: TRBV6-1
len: 14
CDR3nt: TGTGCCAGCCGTCGGACAGATTTGAGCTACGAGCAGTACTTC
CDR3aa: CASRRTDLSYEQYF

abundance: many
d_gene: TRBD1
j_gene: TRBJ2-7
v_gene: TRBV16
len: 15
CDR3nt: TGTGCCAGCAGCCGTCAATCGGGACAGGGACACGAGCAGTACTTC
CDR3aa: CASSRQSGQGHEQYF

abundance: many
d_gene: NA
j_gene: TRBJ2-1
v_gene: TRBV5-1
len: 14
CDR3nt: TGCGCCAGCAGCCAGCCTGGGGGGTACAATGAGCAGTTCTTC
CDR3aa: CASSQPGGYNEQFF

abundance: many
d_gene: TRBD2
j_gene: TRBJ2-3
v_gene: TRBV7-2
len: 18
CDR3nt: TGTGCCAGCACCGGCCGGGATAGCGGGGTACAATTCACAGATACGCAGTATTTT
CDR3aa: CASTGRDSGVQFTDTQYF

abundance: many
d_gene: TRBD1
j_gene: TRBJ2-7
v_gene: TRBV3-1
len: 13
CDR3nt: TGTGCCAGCACGCAGGGACAGGTCTACGAGCAGTACTTC
CDR3aa: CASTQGQVYEQYF

abundance: many
d_gene: NA
j_gene: TRBJ1-5
v_gene: TRBV10-3
len: 12
CDR3nt: TGTGCCATCAGTGAAGGGGTTCAGCCCCAGCATTTT
CDR3aa: CAISEGVQPQHF

abundance: NA
d_gene: NA
j_gene: TRBJ1-1
v_gene: TRBV18
len: 14
CDR3nt: TGTGCCAGCTCACCCCGGGGGCTGGGGACTGAAGCTTTCTTT
CDR3aa: CASSPRGLGTEAFF

abundance: many
d_gene: NA
j_gene: TRBJ2-3
v_gene: TRBV27
len: 14
CDR3nt: TGTGCCAGCAGTTCGGACCTCCTCGCAGATACGCAGTATTTT
CDR3aa: CASSSDLLADTQYF

abundance: many
d_gene: NA
j_gene: TRBJ1-1
v_gene: TRBV12-3/TRBV12-4
len: 13
CDR3nt: TGTGCCAGCAGTTTTGGAGGGAACACTGAAGCTTTCTTT
CDR3aa: CASSFGGNTEAFF

abundance: many
d_gene: TRBD2
j_gene: TRBJ2-2
v_gene: TRBV20-1
len: 12
CDR3nt: TGCAGTGCGTCGGCGGGGGGCGGGGAGCTGTTTTTT
CDR3aa: CSASAGGGELFF

abundance: many
d_gene: NA
j_gene: TRBJ1-2
v_gene: TRBV3-1
len: 15
CDR3nt: TGTGCCAGCAGCCGGGAAACAAAAGGCGGAGTCGGCTACACCTTC
CDR3aa: CASSRETKGGVGYTF

abundance: many
d_gene: NA
j_gene: TRBJ2-3
v_gene: TRBV10-3
len: 13
CDR3nt: TGTGCCATCAGCGATACCATGGGGGATACGCAGTATTTT
CDR3aa: CAISDTMGDTQYF

abundance: many
d_gene: NA
j_gene: TRBJ2-5
v_gene: TRBV25-1
len: 11
CDR3nt: TGTGCCAGCAGTGTCGGAGAGACCCAGTACTTC
CDR3aa: CASSVGETQYF

abundance: many
d_gene: NA
j_gene: TRBJ1-2
v_gene: TRBV3-1
len: 12
CDR3nt: TGTGCCAGCAGCCAGGCCAACTATGGCTACACCTTC
CDR3aa: CASSQANYGYTF

abundance: many
d_gene: NA
j_gene: TRBJ1-1
v_gene: TRBV28
len: 13
CDR3nt: TGTGCCAGCAGGGGGGCCTCGAACACTGAAGCTTTCTTT
CDR3aa: CASRGASNTEAFF

abundance: few
d_gene: NA
j_gene: TRBJ1-1
v_gene: TRBV6-6
len: 16
CDR3nt: TGTGCCAGCAGTTACCCAGGAGGAGGGGTGAGGACTGAAGCTTTCTTT
CDR3aa: CASSYPGGGVRTEAFF

abundance: many
d_gene: TRBD2
j_gene: TRBJ2-7
v_gene: TRBV2
len: 16
CDR3nt: TGTGCCAGCACCCTTGCCCTGACTAGCGGGGGCTTCGAGCAGTACTTC
CDR3aa: CASTLALTSGGFEQYF

abundance: many
d_gene: NA
j_gene: TRBJ2-3
v_gene: TRBV24-1
len: 14
CDR3nt: TGTGCCACCAGTGAACCCGGCCGCGGGGATACGCAGTATTTT
CDR3aa: CATSEPGRGDTQYF